The entry below gives a single T cell receptor beta chain sequence along with its context. The clone's antigen remains unknown. Base qualities are not recorded, but no much larger clone differs from it by a single base. In light of the paper, this sample's time point label describes: baseline before oral tofacitinib. Peripheral blood and lesional scalp punch biopsies were obtained from patients with alopecia areata. PBMCs were separated by density centrifugation and stained for CD3, CD4 and CD8, after which CD4+ and CD8+ T cells were sorted on a FACSAria. These data belong to a study of CD8+ T cells in alopecia areata (dated by TCRdb to the late 2010s). At the level of the whole study: Treated patients were enrolled in an open-label pilot trial of oral tofacitinib, 5 to 10 mg twice daily, for moderate-to-severe alopecia areata. Tofacitinib was administered for 6 to 18 months, and 6 months of follow-up off drug were then conducted to assess delayed response and recurrence. The study used high-throughput TCRbeta sequencing to examine T cell clonal expansion in alopecia areata, in both the C3H/HeJ mouse model and human patients. Scalp tissue and sorted CD4+ and CD8+ peripheral blood T cells from patchy and totalis/universalis alopecia areata patients and from healthy controls were covered by human TCRbeta sequencing. Tofacitinib-treated patients had biopsies at baseline and at 4 and 24 weeks of treatment, with a later scalp biopsy in several patients. Scalp clonality was compared among normal scalp (n=4), patchy alopecia areata scalp (n=8), and alopecia totalis/universalis scalp (n=8). RNA was extracted with the PAXgene miRNA kit for fixed scalp, the miRNeasy kit for PBMCs, and the RNeasy kit for mouse skin. immunoSEQ multiplex PCR using 35 Vbeta forward primers and 13 Jbeta reverse primers was used to amplify TCRbeta CDR3 regions. Overall study outcomes, separate from this receptor: Lesional scalp, especially in alopecia totalis/universalis, showed higher clonality and more expanded CD8+ clones than normal scalp, suggesting antigenic drive. Compared with mice, TCR sequences shared between patients were less clear, possibly partly because of HLA diversity across the patient population. Resident alphabeta T cells in normal human skin are also sequenced, complicating scalp TCR repertoire analysis, unlike mouse skin dominated by gammadelta T cells.

Libraries were prepared through the immunoSEQ multiplex PCR assay. For TCR sequencing, RNA was extracted from every sample and reverse transcribed into cDNA to serve as template. SuperScript III was used to make first-strand cDNA, primed with a 2:1 mix of oligo-dT and random hexamers. Amplification bias was assessed with a synthetic immune receptor repertoire, and residual bias was removed computationally. The original pipeline was this. Raw reads were preprocessed to remove errors, and CDR3 was defined by IMGT conventions from the conserved cysteine to phenylalanine. To get clonality, Shannon entropy was normalized by log2 of the number of productive unique TCRs and the result was subtracted from 1. Scalp TCRbeta sequences were cross-referenced with sorted blood CD4 and CD8 repertoires so that the CD4 or CD8 identity of scalp clones could be inferred. TCRdb stores this immuneACCESS table with in-frame sequences only. Part of the clones is absent; in the studies checked, under half of the shortfall reflects unresolved V genes, and no reason is known for the rest. V and J calls and clone size come straight from that table; D and trimming were deduced from the DNA. This sample is represented by about 150,000 clones; around 87% of them were singletons. The top ten clonotypes cover over 12% of the sample.

Spanning cysteine to phenylalanine, the CDR3 consists of 11 amino acids. The CDR3 DNA has 33 bases and is translated from base 1. Relative to germline, V is 2 bases shorter and J is 13 bases shorter, with 9 bases between their ends. CDR1 and CDR2, per the germline V gene, are SNHLY and FYNNEI. The rearrangement joined TRBV2 to TRBJ2-1; possibly the D gene is TRBD2, per 5 matching bases. The source material was CD8+ T cells sorted from blood, sampled at week 0. The source of this sequence is a human donor with alopecia areata. The base sequence is TGTGCCAGCAGTGAAAGGGAGTATCAGTTCTTC. Translation gives CASSEREYQFF.